This is a list of T cell receptor beta chains from one sample in a study of blood T cell repertoires in COVID-19. Profiled with immunoSEQ multiplex PCR; TCRdb holds only in-frame clones, not every one. The repertoire has under 250,000 clones, approximately 86% of them found once; the top ten carry roughly 5.5%. What was sequenced was peripheral blood. Every receptor here comes from a human donor in a cohort sampled during active COVID-19. CDR3s include the opening cysteine and the closing phenylalanine or tryptophan. The order of the fields is CDR3 DNA, CDR3 protein, V gene, D gene, J gene, clone size. D genes are given only for firm matches. Not every row has a clone size; where given, it reads once, few, many or a size class.

CDR3 DNA: TGTGCCAGCAGCCAGGGACAGAACACTGAAGCTTTCTTT; CDR3 protein: CASSQGQNTEAFF; V gene: TRBV11-2; D gene: .; J gene: TRBJ1-1; clone size: few
CDR3 DNA: TGTGCCAGCAGTTGGGACAGGAATTCAGCAGGAGGAGAGACCCAGTACTTC; CDR3 protein: CASSWDRNSAGGETQYF; V gene: TRBV28; D gene: TRBD1; J gene: TRBJ2-5; clone size: .
CDR3 DNA: TGTGCCAGCAGCTCCCCCTCAGCTAGCTCCTACAATGAGCAGTTCTTC; CDR3 protein: CASSSPSASSYNEQFF; V gene: TRBV11-3; D gene: .; J gene: TRBJ2-1; clone size: .
CDR3 DNA: TGCGCCAGCAGCTCATCCGAGTACGAGCAGTACTTC; CDR3 protein: CASSSSEYEQYF; V gene: TRBV5-1; D gene: .; J gene: TRBJ2-7; clone size: .
CDR3 DNA: TGTGCCAGCACCCTACCACTAGCGGGAAATCGAGATACGCAGTATTTT; CDR3 protein: CASTLPLAGNRDTQYF; V gene: TRBV28; D gene: TRBD2; J gene: TRBJ2-3; clone size: .
CDR3 DNA: TGTGCCAGCAGTGGCGGGGACACCGGGGAGCTGTTTTTT; CDR3 protein: CASSGGDTGELFF; V gene: TRBV6-4; D gene: .; J gene: TRBJ2-2; clone size: .
CDR3 DNA: TGTGCCAGCAGCTCAACAGGGGCGGTTTGGGAGCTGTTTTTT; CDR3 protein: CASSSTGAVWELFF; V gene: TRBV7-9; D gene: TRBD1; J gene: TRBJ2-2; clone size: .
CDR3 DNA: TGTGCCAGCAGCCTCGGGAGGGCCTACGAGCAGTACTTC; CDR3 protein: CASSLGRAYEQYF; V gene: TRBV7-8; D gene: TRBD2; J gene: TRBJ2-7; clone size: .
CDR3 DNA: TGTGCCAGCAGCCAAGGACAGCTCGTTCAGCCCCAGCATTTT; CDR3 protein: CASSQGQLVQPQHF; V gene: TRBV5-8; D gene: .; J gene: TRBJ1-5; clone size: .
CDR3 DNA: TGTGCCAGCAGCCCCCAGGGGACTGGGGCCAACGTCCTGACTTTC; CDR3 protein: CASSPQGTGANVLTF; V gene: TRBV5-5; D gene: .; J gene: TRBJ2-6; clone size: few
CDR3 DNA: TGTGCCAGCAGCGCCCAGGGGTGGGGGACCCTCCACTTT; CDR3 protein: CASSAQGWGTLHF; V gene: TRBV9; D gene: .; J gene: TRBJ1-6; clone size: .
CDR3 DNA: TGTGCCACCAGTGTCAGAAGGGCTAGCGGGAGCAATGAGCAGTTCTTC; CDR3 protein: CATSVRRASGSNEQFF; V gene: TRBV24-1; D gene: TRBD2; J gene: TRBJ2-1; clone size: .
CDR3 DNA: TGCGCCAGCAGCCCCTCCAGGTCTTACAGCTACGAGCAGTACTTC; CDR3 protein: CASSPSRSYSYEQYF; V gene: TRBV4-1; D gene: .; J gene: TRBJ2-7; clone size: .
CDR3 DNA: TGTGCCAGTAGTATGCAGGGGGCGTTCGGAGGGCACACTGAAGCTTTCTTT; CDR3 protein: CASSMQGAFGGHTEAFF; V gene: TRBV19; D gene: TRBD1; J gene: TRBJ1-1; clone size: .
CDR3 DNA: TGTGCCAGCAGTGACTCCCATCGGAGCACAGATACGCAGTATTTT; CDR3 protein: CASSDSHRSTDTQYF; V gene: TRBV6-4; D gene: .; J gene: TRBJ2-3; clone size: .
CDR3 DNA: TGCGCCAGCAGACGGGAACTAGCGGGGTTTTACGAGCAGTACTTC; CDR3 protein: CASRRELAGFYEQYF; V gene: TRBV5-1; D gene: TRBD2; J gene: TRBJ2-7; clone size: .
CDR3 DNA: TGTACCAGCAGCCACAGGAGAAGCGAGCAGTACTTC; CDR3 protein: CTSSHRRSEQYF; V gene: TRBV12-3/TRBV12-4; D gene: .; J gene: TRBJ2-7; clone size: .
CDR3 DNA: TGTGCCAGCAGTGAAGATTACAGGGAAAACTCACCCCTCCACTTT; CDR3 protein: CASSEDYRENSPLHF; V gene: TRBV6-1; D gene: .; J gene: TRBJ1-6; clone size: few
CDR3 DNA: TGTGTCAGCAGCCCCGGGACAGCTTACGAGCAGTACTTC; CDR3 protein: CVSSPGTAYEQYF; V gene: TRBV11-2; D gene: TRBD1; J gene: TRBJ2-7; clone size: .
CDR3 DNA: TGTGCCAGCAGTACCAGACAGGGGACCCTCCTAGATACGCAGTATTTT; CDR3 protein: CASSTRQGTLLDTQYF; V gene: TRBV27; D gene: TRBD1; J gene: TRBJ2-3; clone size: few
CDR3 DNA: TGTGCCTGGAGTTTTAGGGGCGGACAGGGTCGCCTCCTCCACTTT; CDR3 protein: CAWSFRGGQGRLLHF; V gene: TRBV30; D gene: TRBD1; J gene: TRBJ1-6; clone size: few
CDR3 DNA: TGTGCCAGCAGCTCACTCGCGGGGAAGGGGACTGAAGCTTTCTTT; CDR3 protein: CASSSLAGKGTEAFF; V gene: TRBV7-9; D gene: .; J gene: TRBJ1-1; clone size: .
CDR3 DNA: TGTGCCAGCAGCCCCCGACAGGGGTATTCACCCCTCCACTTT; CDR3 protein: CASSPRQGYSPLHF; V gene: TRBV3-1/TRBV3-2; D gene: TRBD1; J gene: TRBJ1-6; clone size: .
CDR3 DNA: TGCGCCAGCAGCCTTTCGGACAGGGCGAGCACTGAAGCTTTCTTT; CDR3 protein: CASSLSDRASTEAFF; V gene: TRBV4-1; D gene: TRBD1; J gene: TRBJ1-1; clone size: .
CDR3 DNA: TGTGCCAGCTCACCACTCGCAACTAATGAAAAACTGTTTTTT; CDR3 protein: CASSPLATNEKLFF; V gene: TRBV18; D gene: .; J gene: TRBJ1-4; clone size: .
CDR3 DNA: TGTGCCAGCAGTCAAGGGGCCAGCCGGGAGCAGTACTTC; CDR3 protein: CASSQGASREQYF; V gene: TRBV12-3/TRBV12-4; D gene: .; J gene: TRBJ2-7; clone size: .
CDR3 DNA: TGCGCCAGCAGCCAAGGAGCCTATCGAACCTACGAGCAGTACTTC; CDR3 protein: CASSQGAYRTYEQYF; V gene: TRBV4-1; D gene: .; J gene: TRBJ2-7; clone size: .
CDR3 DNA: TGTGCCAGCAGTTACTCCAGGACAGGGGGTAACTATGGCTACACCTTC; CDR3 protein: CASSYSRTGGNYGYTF; V gene: TRBV6-5; D gene: TRBD1; J gene: TRBJ1-2; clone size: .
CDR3 DNA: TGTGCCAGCAGCTTGGTTGGCAGTAACACTGAAGCTTTCTTT; CDR3 protein: CASSLVGSNTEAFF; V gene: TRBV5-4; D gene: .; J gene: TRBJ1-1; clone size: .
CDR3 DNA: TGTGCCAGCAGCAAAAGGAGCGGGAGTGCAGATACGCAGTATTTT; CDR3 protein: CASSKRSGSADTQYF; V gene: TRBV7-9; D gene: TRBD2; J gene: TRBJ2-3; clone size: .
CDR3 DNA: TGTGCCATCAGTGACCTGGGACTAGCGGGAGAGGGGGAGACCCAGTACTTC; CDR3 protein: CAISDLGLAGEGETQYF; V gene: TRBV10-3; D gene: TRBD2; J gene: TRBJ2-5; clone size: few
CDR3 DNA: TGTGCCAGCAGTGAAAATGGAGGAGAGACCCAGTACTTC; CDR3 protein: CASSENGGETQYF; V gene: TRBV6-1; D gene: .; J gene: TRBJ2-5; clone size: once
CDR3 DNA: TGCGCCAGCAGTGAGTCGAAAGGGCAGGGGCCGGGCGAGCAGTACTTC; CDR3 protein: CASSESKGQGPGEQYF; V gene: TRBV10-2; D gene: .; J gene: TRBJ2-7; clone size: .
CDR3 DNA: TGTGCCAGCAGCTTCGGACTCTACACCGGGGAGCTGTTTTTT; CDR3 protein: CASSFGLYTGELFF; V gene: TRBV14; D gene: .; J gene: TRBJ2-2; clone size: once
CDR3 DNA: TGTGCCAGTACCCCCGAACGGGGACAGGGGGTGGGTGGTGAAAAACTGTTTTTT; CDR3 protein: CASTPERGQGVGGEKLFF; V gene: TRBV19; D gene: TRBD1; J gene: TRBJ1-4; clone size: .
CDR3 DNA: TGTGCCAGCTCTCAGGGCGAGGACACTGAAGCTTTCTTT; CDR3 protein: CASSQGEDTEAFF; V gene: TRBV18; D gene: .; J gene: TRBJ1-1; clone size: .
CDR3 DNA: TGTGCCAGCAGTTACGGACAGGCCTATGGCTACACCTTC; CDR3 protein: CASSYGQAYGYTF; V gene: TRBV6-5; D gene: TRBD1; J gene: TRBJ1-2; clone size: .
CDR3 DNA: TGTGCCAGCAGCCGGGACAACCAAGAGACCCAGTACTTC; CDR3 protein: CASSRDNQETQYF; V gene: TRBV11-2; D gene: .; J gene: TRBJ2-5; clone size: .
CDR3 DNA: TGTGCCAGCAATCCGGGACAGTACTACGAGCAGTACTTC; CDR3 protein: CASNPGQYYEQYF; V gene: TRBV6-5; D gene: TRBD1; J gene: TRBJ2-7; clone size: .
CDR3 DNA: TGTGCCAGTAGGCCTACAGGGGGCACAGATACGCAGTATTTT; CDR3 protein: CASRPTGGTDTQYF; V gene: TRBV19; D gene: TRBD1; J gene: TRBJ2-3; clone size: .
CDR3 DNA: TGTGCCTGGAGGGACAGGGTTTCACCCCTCCACTTT; CDR3 protein: CAWRDRVSPLHF; V gene: TRBV30; D gene: TRBD1; J gene: TRBJ1-6; clone size: once
CDR3 DNA: TGTGCCAGCAGCCCCCGGGACAGGGCTTCCTACGAGCAGTACTTC; CDR3 protein: CASSPRDRASYEQYF; V gene: TRBV9; D gene: TRBD1; J gene: TRBJ2-7; clone size: once
CDR3 DNA: TGCGCCAGCAGCTCCTATGGGACAGGGGAGGGTACTGCGCAGTATTTT; CDR3 protein: CASSSYGTGEGTAQYF; V gene: TRBV5-1; D gene: TRBD1; J gene: TRBJ2-3; clone size: .
CDR3 DNA: TGTGCCGGGTCCCGCGGGGGGCGCAACGAGCAGTACTTC; CDR3 protein: CAGSRGGRNEQYF; V gene: TRBV28; D gene: TRBD2; J gene: TRBJ2-7; clone size: .
CDR3 DNA: TGTGCCAGCAACCCTCGGGGGGGCCCCTACGAGCAGTACTTC; CDR3 protein: CASNPRGGPYEQYF; V gene: TRBV27; D gene: TRBD2; J gene: TRBJ2-7; clone size: once
CDR3 DNA: TGCGCCAGCAGCCGGGTGGCTAGCGGGGGGAAAACCTACGAGCAGTACTTC; CDR3 protein: CASSRVASGGKTYEQYF; V gene: TRBV5-1; D gene: TRBD2; J gene: TRBJ2-7; clone size: .
CDR3 DNA: TGTGCCAGCAGTGGGGGCGCAGTAGGCGAGCAGTACTTC; CDR3 protein: CASSGGAVGEQYF; V gene: TRBV28; D gene: .; J gene: TRBJ2-7; clone size: once